This is a list of T cell receptor beta chains from one sample in a study of T cell responses to AZD1222 COVID-19 vaccine. The data were produced by immunoSEQ multiplex PCR, yet TCRdb's version contains in-frame clones alone and is incomplete. The table lists roughly 130,000 clones, approximately 86% of them singletons, with 1.4% to 1.5% in the top ten. Source: peripheral blood, taken on day 0 of AZD1222 vaccination. The receptors shown here come from an adult in good health. Each CDR3 is given with its conserved first and last residue. The D gene is left open where the match is weak. Clone size is given for some rows only: seen once, a few or many times, or a class if the clone is expanded.

>-|-|TRBJ2-7|TRBV30
CAWSSSSYEQYF
TGTGCCTGGAGTTCGTCTTCCTACGAGCAGTACTTC
>once|-|TRBJ1-2|TRBV9
CASSPRQATALSYGYTF
TGTGCCAGCAGCCCCCGACAGGCCACCGCTCTCAGCTATGGCTACACCTTC
>-|TRBD2|TRBJ2-3|TRBV5-4
CASTRGGSTDTQYF
TGTGCCAGCACCCGGGGGGGGAGCACAGATACGCAGTATTTT
>-|-|TRBJ2-3|TRBV6-2/TRBV6-3
CASSTRRTDTQYF
TGTGCCAGCAGTACCCGACGCACAGATACGCAGTATTTT
>-|TRBD1|TRBJ1-1|TRBV10-3
CAIRTGGDSGSEAFF
TGTGCCATCAGGACAGGGGGGGATTCGGGATCTGAAGCTTTCTTT
>-|TRBD1|TRBJ1-4|TRBV5-1
CASSSGQYNEKLFF
TGCGCCAGCAGCTCGGGACAGTATAATGAAAAACTGTTTTTT
>-|TRBD1|TRBJ1-4|TRBV28
CASSTFQGAFEKLFF
TGTGCCAGCAGTACCTTCCAGGGGGCATTTGAAAAACTGTTTTTT
>-|-|TRBJ1-2|TRBV30
CASYGQHSNYGYTF
TGTGCCTCCTACGGGCAACACTCTAACTATGGCTACACCTTC
>-|TRBD1|TRBJ1-1|TRBV3-1/TRBV3-2
CASSRLTGQMNTEAFF
TGTGCCAGCAGCCGACTGACAGGGCAAATGAACACTGAAGCTTTCTTT
>-|TRBD1|TRBJ2-5|TRBV15
CATSRAGQDFRETQYF
TGTGCCACCAGCAGGGCAGGACAGGACTTCCGAGAGACCCAGTACTTC
>-|-|TRBJ1-1|TRBV2
CASRTPGGADTEAFF
TGTGCCAGCAGGACACCTGGCGGGGCGGACACTGAAGCTTTCTTT
>-|-|TRBJ1-2|TRBV18
CASSPPSPRGIAGYTF
TGTGCCAGCTCACCACCGTCCCCCCGGGGGATCGCTGGCTACACCTTC
>-|-|TRBJ1-5|TRBV18
CASSLGTTNQPQHF
TGTGCCAGCTCACTTGGGACAACCAATCAGCCCCAGCATTTT
>once|-|TRBJ1-4|TRBV7-8
CASSLEGGFSGEKLFF
TGTGCCAGCAGCTTAGAAGGGGGGTTCTCTGGGGAAAAACTGTTTTTT
>-|-|TRBJ2-3|TRBV6-1
CASSRITGADTQYF
TGTGCCAGCAGTAGAATAACTGGTGCAGATACGCAGTATTTT
>-|TRBD1|TRBJ2-2|TRBV4-1
CASSQPTGAFTGELFF
TGCGCCAGCAGCCAACCTACAGGGGCCTTCACCGGGGAGCTGTTTTTT
>-|-|TRBJ1-1|TRBV19
CASSDLRGGPEAFF
TGTGCCAGTAGCGACCTAAGAGGGGGACCTGAAGCTTTCTTT
>-|-|TRBJ1-4|TRBV5-1
CASSFTGGNEKLFF
TGCGCCAGCAGCTTTACGGGGGGTAATGAAAAACTGTTTTTT
>-|-|TRBJ1-5|TRBV28
CASNSNQPQHF
TGTGCCAGCAATAGCAATCAGCCCCAGCATTTT
>once|-|TRBJ2-1|TRBV4-3
CASSQGSNPGLNEQFF
TGCGCCAGCAGCCAAGGATCGAATCCGGGATTGAATGAGCAGTTCTTC
>few|TRBD1|TRBJ1-6|TRBV27
CASRQDRGRDSPLHF
TGTGCCAGCAGACAGGACAGGGGACGGGATTCACCCCTCCACTTT
>-|-|TRBJ2-7|TRBV5-4
CASSLYPGGSSYEQYF
TGTGCCAGCAGCCTTTACCCTGGGGGCAGCTCCTACGAGCAGTACTTC
>-|-|TRBJ2-7|TRBV30
CAWSLHTWYSYEQYF
TGTGCCTGGAGCCTCCACACGTGGTACTCCTACGAGCAGTACTTC
>-|TRBD1|TRBJ2-7|TRBV23-1
CASSQFRPGQGNYEQYF
TGCGCCAGCAGTCAATTTAGACCGGGACAGGGGAACTACGAGCAGTACTTC
>-|TRBD2|TRBJ2-1|TRBV6-2/TRBV6-3
CASSPHRGGSAYNEQFF
TGTGCCAGCAGTCCCCATCGGGGGGGCAGCGCCTACAATGAGCAGTTCTTC
>-|-|TRBJ2-1|TRBV4-3
CASSQDWTAYNEQFF
TGCGCCAGCAGCCAAGATTGGACAGCCTACAATGAGCAGTTCTTC
>-|-|TRBJ2-7|TRBV30
CAWTARSYEQYF
TGTGCCTGGACGGCTCGGTCCTACGAGCAGTACTTC
>-|-|TRBJ1-5|TRBV6-5
CASRSTQPQHF
TGTGCCAGCAGGTCAACCCAGCCCCAGCATTTT
>-|-|TRBJ1-2|TRBV28
CASSPPPRHSPLYGYTF
TGTGCCAGCAGTCCCCCCCCCAGACACTCCCCGCTATATGGCTACACCTTC
>-|-|TRBJ2-7|TRBV6-1
CASSDRDSSYEQYF
TGTGCCAGCAGTGACCGTGACAGCTCCTACGAGCAGTACTTC
>-|-|TRBJ1-1|TRBV28
CASSPGHYTEAFF
TGTGCCAGCAGTCCGGGACACTACACTGAAGCTTTCTTT
>-|TRBD1|TRBJ2-4|TRBV7-9
CASSLVGHRGLKNIQYF
TGTGCCAGCAGCTTAGTGGGTCACAGGGGGCTAAAAAACATTCAGTACTTC
>-|-|TRBJ1-1|TRBV5-1
CASSSEGQGTAFF
TGCGCCAGCAGCTCTGAGGGGCAGGGCACAGCTTTCTTT
>-|-|TRBJ1-1|TRBV10-3
CAISRGANWGTEAFF
TGTGCCATCAGTCGAGGGGCGAACTGGGGGACTGAAGCTTTCTTT
>-|TRBD2|TRBJ2-5|TRBV29-1
CSAGLAGNQETQYF
TGCAGCGCCGGACTAGCGGGGAACCAAGAGACCCAGTACTTC
>-|TRBD1|TRBJ1-6|TRBV6-5
CASRPRDRDQSPLHF
TGTGCCAGCAGGCCCAGGGACAGGGATCAATCACCCCTCCACTTT
>-|TRBD1|TRBJ1-1|TRBV6-5
CASSTSVGRGREAFF
TGTGCCAGCAGCACATCGGTCGGCAGGGGGCGGGAAGCTTTCTTT
>-|-|TRBJ2-7|TRBV20-1
CSASGAGRLYEQYF
TGCAGTGCTAGTGGCGCGGGGAGGCTCTACGAGCAGTACTTC
>once|-|TRBJ1-4|TRBV2
CASSRPVGGNEKLFF
TGTGCCAGCAGTCGGCCCGTTGGGGGGAATGAAAAACTGTTTTTT
>-|-|TRBJ1-2|TRBV7-2
CASSSPTETRYGYTF
TGTGCCAGCAGCTCGCCGACAGAGACCCGCTATGGCTACACCTTC
>once|-|TRBJ1-6|TRBV3-1/TRBV3-2
CASSRRDVGVSPLHF
TGTGCCAGCAGCCGGCGGGACGTTGGGGTTTCACCCCTCCACTTT
>-|TRBD2|TRBJ2-5|TRBV7-2
CATFPGGERETQYF
TGTGCCACCTTTCCGGGGGGGGAGCGGGAGACCCAGTACTTC
>-|TRBD2|TRBJ2-1|TRBV19
CASSAQLAGGLLSAQFF
TGTGCCAGTAGTGCTCAACTAGCGGGGGGACTTCTATCCGCTCAGTTCTTC